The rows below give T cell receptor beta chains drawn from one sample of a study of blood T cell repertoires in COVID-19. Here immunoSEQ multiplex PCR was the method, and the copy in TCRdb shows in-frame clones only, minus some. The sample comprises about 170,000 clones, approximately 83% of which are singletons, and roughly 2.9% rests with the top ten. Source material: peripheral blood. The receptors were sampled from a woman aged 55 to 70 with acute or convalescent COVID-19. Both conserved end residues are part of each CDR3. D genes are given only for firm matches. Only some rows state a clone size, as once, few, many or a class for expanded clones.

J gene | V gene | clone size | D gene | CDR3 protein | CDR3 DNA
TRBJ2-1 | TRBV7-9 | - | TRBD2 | CASSQLAGSYNEQFF | TGTGCCAGCAGCCAGCTAGCGGGAAGTTACAATGAGCAGTTCTTC
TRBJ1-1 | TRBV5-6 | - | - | CASSFGQGRNTEAFF | TGTGCCAGCAGCTTTGGCCAGGGGAGAAACACTGAAGCTTTCTTT
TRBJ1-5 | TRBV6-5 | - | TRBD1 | CASSPTGVGHQPQHF | TGTGCCAGCAGCCCGACAGGGGTGGGCCATCAGCCCCAGCATTTT
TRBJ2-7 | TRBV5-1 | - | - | CASSFETQSYEQYF | TGCGCCAGCAGCTTTGAGACACAGTCTTACGAGCAGTACTTC
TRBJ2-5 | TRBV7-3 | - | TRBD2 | CASSIGLAGAETQYF | TGTGCCAGCAGCATCGGACTAGCGGGGGCAGAGACCCAGTACTTC
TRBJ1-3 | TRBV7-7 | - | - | CASSPGLTAGNTIYF | TGTGCTAGCAGCCCAGGCCTCACGGCTGGAAACACCATATATTTT
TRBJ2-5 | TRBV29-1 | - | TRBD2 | CSVRRGAGGETQYF | TGCAGCGTCCGACGTGGAGCGGGGGGGGAGACCCAGTACTTC
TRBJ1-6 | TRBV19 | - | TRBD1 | CASSEEGATYSPLHF | TGTGCCAGTAGTGAGGAGGGGGCTACATATTCACCCCTCCACTTT
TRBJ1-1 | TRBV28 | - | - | CASSPRGTEAFF | TGTGCCAGCAGTCCTAGGGGGACTGAAGCTTTCTTT
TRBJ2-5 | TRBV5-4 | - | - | CASSLARQNQETQYF | TGTGCCAGCAGCTTGGCCCGACAGAACCAAGAGACCCAGTACTTC
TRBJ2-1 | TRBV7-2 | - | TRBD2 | CASSIPGLAFSYNEQFF | TGTGCCAGCAGCATCCCGGGACTAGCTTTCTCCTACAATGAGCAGTTCTTC
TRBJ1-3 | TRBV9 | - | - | CASSGESGNTIYF | TGTGCCAGCTCAGGGGAATCTGGAAACACCATATATTTT
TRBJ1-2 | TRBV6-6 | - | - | CASSYSIGQDYGYTF | TGTGCCAGCAGTTACTCGATTGGGCAGGACTATGGCTACACCTTC
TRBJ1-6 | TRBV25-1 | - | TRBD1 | CASSANPGQYNSPLHF | TGTGCCAGCAGTGCAAACCCGGGACAGTATAATTCACCCCTCCACTTT
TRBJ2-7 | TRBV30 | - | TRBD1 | CAWSISTGYEQYF | TGTGCCTGGAGTATCTCGACAGGGTACGAGCAGTACTTC
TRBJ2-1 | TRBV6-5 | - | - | CASAGAPGGEQFF | TGTGCCAGCGCGGGGGCTCCTGGGGGTGAGCAGTTCTTC
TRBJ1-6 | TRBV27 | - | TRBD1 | CASRYTGVSPLHF | TGTGCCAGCAGGTATACAGGGGTTTCACCCCTCCACTTT
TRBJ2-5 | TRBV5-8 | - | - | CASSESGETQYF | TGTGCCAGCAGCGAGTCAGGGGAGACCCAGTACTTC
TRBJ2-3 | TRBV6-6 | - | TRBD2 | CASSYDGGGAEDTQYF | TGTGCCAGCAGTTATGATGGCGGGGGGGCCGAAGATACGCAGTATTTT
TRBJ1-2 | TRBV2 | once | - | CASSVRESGYTF | TGTGCCAGCAGTGTAAGGGAGAGCGGCTACACCTTC
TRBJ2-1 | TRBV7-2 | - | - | CASSSTRVNNEQFF | TGTGCCAGCAGCTCCACACGGGTCAACAATGAGCAGTTCTTC
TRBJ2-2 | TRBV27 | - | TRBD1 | CASSSQQGAWELFF | TGTGCCAGCAGTAGCCAACAGGGGGCCTGGGAGCTGTTTTTT
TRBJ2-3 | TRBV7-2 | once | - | CASSLLAGGPADTQYF | TGTGCCAGCAGCCTGCTTGCCGGGGGGCCAGCAGATACGCAGTATTTT
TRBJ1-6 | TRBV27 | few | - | CASRSETYYNSPLHF | TGTGCCAGCAGATCCGAGACATACTATAATTCACCCCTCCACTTT
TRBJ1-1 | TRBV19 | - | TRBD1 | CASRDRANTEAFF | TGTGCCAGCCGGGACAGGGCGAACACTGAAGCTTTCTTT
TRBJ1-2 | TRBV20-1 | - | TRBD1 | CSASLQGLGGYTF | TGCAGTGCTAGTTTACAGGGGCTGGGCGGCTACACCTTC